This T cell receptor (beta chain) was documented in a study of T-cell reconstitution after alpha-beta-depleted transplantation in children. Molecular barcoding with unique molecular identifiers was used for the TCRbeta library. TCRdb re-analysed the PCR reads in MiXCR, keeping a single row per CDR3 protein. The sample lists some 440,000 distinct CDR3 sequences; around 15% were seen once. For this clonotype: Antigen unknown.

Notes on the study in general: One year after transplant, T-cell counts and diversity came mostly from newly produced T cells.

CDR1 is SQVTM, CDR2 ANQGSEA, per germline. The CDR3 has 12 residues. V was cut by 6 bases and J by 2 bases, with 10 bases left in between. This sample comprised PBMCs, mostly from graft donor cells, obtained 360 days after TCRalphabeta/CD19-depleted stem cell transplant. The TCR was taken from a boy less than two years old who had a stem cell transplant for Wiskott-Aldrich syndrome, so the T cells may come from the graft donor. V usage is TRBV29-1 and J usage is TRBJ2-5; D gene ambiguous. The CDR3: CSVGRRQETQYF. CDR3 DNA: TGCAGCGTGGGCCGGCGGCAAGAGACCCAGTACTTC.